One sample yielded the 7 T cell receptor beta chains listed below, sequenced in a study of naive and memory T cell subsets. Two oligonucleotides, mixed equimolar, formed the beta constant-region primer covering TRBC1 and TRBC2. The ligated cDNA underwent four PCR rounds using SP2 and nested alpha and beta constant-region primers. MiXCR, applied by TCRdb to the UMI-ligation and nested PCR reads, yields one record per CDR3 protein. The data hold 8,500 to 10,000 distinct CDR3 sequences, with about 6% observed a single time. Material for sequencing was CD4+ TEMRA cells from blood. The subset denotes: effector memory re-expressing CD45RA, CD45RA+ CD27-. The receptors shown here come from a human donor in good health.

Ten or more counts support this clonotype. The chain employs TRBV3-1 and TRBJ2-1, with D possibly being TRBD2 (5 bases). The CDR3 contains 14 residues. CDR1 and CDR2 (germline): LGHDT, YNNKEL (reference sequence). Trimming took off 2 bases at V and 9 bases at J, with 14 bases between the two ends. The CDR3 protein is CASSQLRGPGEQFF. For the CDR3, the DNA is TGTGCCAGCAGCCAACTCCGAGGGCCAGGTGAGCAGTTCTTC.

The V call is TRBV30, the J call TRBJ2-1; no firm D call. The CDR3 consists of 18 residues. Trimming took 0 bases from V and 4 from J, leaving 22 bases between them. Germline loops: CDR1 GTSNPN, CDR2 SVGIG (reference sequence). The CDR3 loop is CAWSVKAPTTRRYNEQFF. CDR3 bases: TGTGCCTGGAGTGTAAAAGCGCCCACAACGAGAAGGTACAATGAGCAGTTCTTC.

In its sample, this clonotype was seen many times. V usage is TRBV27 and J usage is TRBJ2-2; D unclear. Germline lookup yields CDR1 MNHEY and CDR2 SMNVEV (reference sequence). The V end was cut by 2 bases, the J end by 7 bases, with 11 bases between. The CDR3 totals 14 residues. This chain's CDR3 is CASSLGRADGELFF. In DNA, the CDR3 is TGTGCCAGCAGTTTAGGTCGGGCCGACGGGGAGCTGTTTTTT.

This clonotype has just a few counts. The rearrangement links TRBV6-1 to TRBJ1-6, with D unclear. The CDR3 has 11 residues. The ends were cut back, 5 bases at V and 7 bases at J, with 3 bases in the middle. Germline CDR1 is MNHNS and CDR2 is SASEGT. The CDR3 DNA is TGTGCCAGCAGTAGAAATTCACCCCTCCACTTT. Protein sequence: CASSRNSPLHF.

This clonotype was detected many times. The V and J genes are TRBV6-5 and TRBJ1-1; a possible D gene is TRBD1 (5 bases). Trimming removed 1 base at V and 2 bases at J, with 11 bases between. This CDR3 contains 15 residues. Germline CDR1 MNHEY, CDR2 SVGAGI. The DNA of the CDR3 is TGTGCCAGCAGTTACTGGGGGGGACCCAACACTGAAGCTTTCTTT. Its protein product is CASSYWGGPNTEAFF.

This clonotype appeared many times. The chain recombines TRBV12-3 or TRBV12-4 with TRBJ2-7; maybe TRBD1 (7 bases). The V gene lost 6 bases and the J gene lost 11 bases, with 17 bases spanning the gap. The CDR3 loop spans 12 amino acids. The CDR3 DNA reads as TGTGCCAGCAGCCCAGGGGGGCTTTTGAAGTACTTC. It codes for CASSPGGLLKYF.

This clonotype was observed many times. This rearrangement joins TRBV7-9 to TRBJ1-1, with a possible D match to TRBD1 (5 bases). The CDR3 totals 15 residues. V dropped 0 bases and J dropped 4 bases, with 12 bases sitting between them. Germline V gene lookup returns CDR1 SEHNR and CDR2 FQNEAQ (reference sequence). This CDR3 reads CASSLARRGGTEAFF. The CDR3 DNA follows: TGTGCCAGCAGCTTAGCGCGCCGGGGGGGCACTGAAGCTTTCTTT.